This T cell receptor (beta chain) was sequenced during a study of T cell changes during pregnancy in multiple sclerosis. Profiled with immunoSEQ multiplex PCR; TCRdb holds only in-frame clones, not every one. Of under 50,000 clones detected, around 90% appear once; the ten largest clones hold 5% to 6.5%. V was trimmed by 0 bases and J by 8 bases, leaving 11 bases between them. Germline-derived CDR1 and CDR2 are LGHNA and YSLEER. The CDR3 has 14 residues. Sequences were derived from CD8+ T cells from peripheral blood mononuclear cells, sampled in the third trimester of pregnancy. This chain uses TRBV4-3 with TRBJ2-4; D gene uncertain. The sequence derives from a female donor with multiple sclerosis, enrolled in a pregnancy study. The CDR3 is CASSQDRVGDIQYF. DNA for the CDR3: TGCGCCAGCAGCCAAGACCGGGTCGGAGACATTCAGTACTTC.